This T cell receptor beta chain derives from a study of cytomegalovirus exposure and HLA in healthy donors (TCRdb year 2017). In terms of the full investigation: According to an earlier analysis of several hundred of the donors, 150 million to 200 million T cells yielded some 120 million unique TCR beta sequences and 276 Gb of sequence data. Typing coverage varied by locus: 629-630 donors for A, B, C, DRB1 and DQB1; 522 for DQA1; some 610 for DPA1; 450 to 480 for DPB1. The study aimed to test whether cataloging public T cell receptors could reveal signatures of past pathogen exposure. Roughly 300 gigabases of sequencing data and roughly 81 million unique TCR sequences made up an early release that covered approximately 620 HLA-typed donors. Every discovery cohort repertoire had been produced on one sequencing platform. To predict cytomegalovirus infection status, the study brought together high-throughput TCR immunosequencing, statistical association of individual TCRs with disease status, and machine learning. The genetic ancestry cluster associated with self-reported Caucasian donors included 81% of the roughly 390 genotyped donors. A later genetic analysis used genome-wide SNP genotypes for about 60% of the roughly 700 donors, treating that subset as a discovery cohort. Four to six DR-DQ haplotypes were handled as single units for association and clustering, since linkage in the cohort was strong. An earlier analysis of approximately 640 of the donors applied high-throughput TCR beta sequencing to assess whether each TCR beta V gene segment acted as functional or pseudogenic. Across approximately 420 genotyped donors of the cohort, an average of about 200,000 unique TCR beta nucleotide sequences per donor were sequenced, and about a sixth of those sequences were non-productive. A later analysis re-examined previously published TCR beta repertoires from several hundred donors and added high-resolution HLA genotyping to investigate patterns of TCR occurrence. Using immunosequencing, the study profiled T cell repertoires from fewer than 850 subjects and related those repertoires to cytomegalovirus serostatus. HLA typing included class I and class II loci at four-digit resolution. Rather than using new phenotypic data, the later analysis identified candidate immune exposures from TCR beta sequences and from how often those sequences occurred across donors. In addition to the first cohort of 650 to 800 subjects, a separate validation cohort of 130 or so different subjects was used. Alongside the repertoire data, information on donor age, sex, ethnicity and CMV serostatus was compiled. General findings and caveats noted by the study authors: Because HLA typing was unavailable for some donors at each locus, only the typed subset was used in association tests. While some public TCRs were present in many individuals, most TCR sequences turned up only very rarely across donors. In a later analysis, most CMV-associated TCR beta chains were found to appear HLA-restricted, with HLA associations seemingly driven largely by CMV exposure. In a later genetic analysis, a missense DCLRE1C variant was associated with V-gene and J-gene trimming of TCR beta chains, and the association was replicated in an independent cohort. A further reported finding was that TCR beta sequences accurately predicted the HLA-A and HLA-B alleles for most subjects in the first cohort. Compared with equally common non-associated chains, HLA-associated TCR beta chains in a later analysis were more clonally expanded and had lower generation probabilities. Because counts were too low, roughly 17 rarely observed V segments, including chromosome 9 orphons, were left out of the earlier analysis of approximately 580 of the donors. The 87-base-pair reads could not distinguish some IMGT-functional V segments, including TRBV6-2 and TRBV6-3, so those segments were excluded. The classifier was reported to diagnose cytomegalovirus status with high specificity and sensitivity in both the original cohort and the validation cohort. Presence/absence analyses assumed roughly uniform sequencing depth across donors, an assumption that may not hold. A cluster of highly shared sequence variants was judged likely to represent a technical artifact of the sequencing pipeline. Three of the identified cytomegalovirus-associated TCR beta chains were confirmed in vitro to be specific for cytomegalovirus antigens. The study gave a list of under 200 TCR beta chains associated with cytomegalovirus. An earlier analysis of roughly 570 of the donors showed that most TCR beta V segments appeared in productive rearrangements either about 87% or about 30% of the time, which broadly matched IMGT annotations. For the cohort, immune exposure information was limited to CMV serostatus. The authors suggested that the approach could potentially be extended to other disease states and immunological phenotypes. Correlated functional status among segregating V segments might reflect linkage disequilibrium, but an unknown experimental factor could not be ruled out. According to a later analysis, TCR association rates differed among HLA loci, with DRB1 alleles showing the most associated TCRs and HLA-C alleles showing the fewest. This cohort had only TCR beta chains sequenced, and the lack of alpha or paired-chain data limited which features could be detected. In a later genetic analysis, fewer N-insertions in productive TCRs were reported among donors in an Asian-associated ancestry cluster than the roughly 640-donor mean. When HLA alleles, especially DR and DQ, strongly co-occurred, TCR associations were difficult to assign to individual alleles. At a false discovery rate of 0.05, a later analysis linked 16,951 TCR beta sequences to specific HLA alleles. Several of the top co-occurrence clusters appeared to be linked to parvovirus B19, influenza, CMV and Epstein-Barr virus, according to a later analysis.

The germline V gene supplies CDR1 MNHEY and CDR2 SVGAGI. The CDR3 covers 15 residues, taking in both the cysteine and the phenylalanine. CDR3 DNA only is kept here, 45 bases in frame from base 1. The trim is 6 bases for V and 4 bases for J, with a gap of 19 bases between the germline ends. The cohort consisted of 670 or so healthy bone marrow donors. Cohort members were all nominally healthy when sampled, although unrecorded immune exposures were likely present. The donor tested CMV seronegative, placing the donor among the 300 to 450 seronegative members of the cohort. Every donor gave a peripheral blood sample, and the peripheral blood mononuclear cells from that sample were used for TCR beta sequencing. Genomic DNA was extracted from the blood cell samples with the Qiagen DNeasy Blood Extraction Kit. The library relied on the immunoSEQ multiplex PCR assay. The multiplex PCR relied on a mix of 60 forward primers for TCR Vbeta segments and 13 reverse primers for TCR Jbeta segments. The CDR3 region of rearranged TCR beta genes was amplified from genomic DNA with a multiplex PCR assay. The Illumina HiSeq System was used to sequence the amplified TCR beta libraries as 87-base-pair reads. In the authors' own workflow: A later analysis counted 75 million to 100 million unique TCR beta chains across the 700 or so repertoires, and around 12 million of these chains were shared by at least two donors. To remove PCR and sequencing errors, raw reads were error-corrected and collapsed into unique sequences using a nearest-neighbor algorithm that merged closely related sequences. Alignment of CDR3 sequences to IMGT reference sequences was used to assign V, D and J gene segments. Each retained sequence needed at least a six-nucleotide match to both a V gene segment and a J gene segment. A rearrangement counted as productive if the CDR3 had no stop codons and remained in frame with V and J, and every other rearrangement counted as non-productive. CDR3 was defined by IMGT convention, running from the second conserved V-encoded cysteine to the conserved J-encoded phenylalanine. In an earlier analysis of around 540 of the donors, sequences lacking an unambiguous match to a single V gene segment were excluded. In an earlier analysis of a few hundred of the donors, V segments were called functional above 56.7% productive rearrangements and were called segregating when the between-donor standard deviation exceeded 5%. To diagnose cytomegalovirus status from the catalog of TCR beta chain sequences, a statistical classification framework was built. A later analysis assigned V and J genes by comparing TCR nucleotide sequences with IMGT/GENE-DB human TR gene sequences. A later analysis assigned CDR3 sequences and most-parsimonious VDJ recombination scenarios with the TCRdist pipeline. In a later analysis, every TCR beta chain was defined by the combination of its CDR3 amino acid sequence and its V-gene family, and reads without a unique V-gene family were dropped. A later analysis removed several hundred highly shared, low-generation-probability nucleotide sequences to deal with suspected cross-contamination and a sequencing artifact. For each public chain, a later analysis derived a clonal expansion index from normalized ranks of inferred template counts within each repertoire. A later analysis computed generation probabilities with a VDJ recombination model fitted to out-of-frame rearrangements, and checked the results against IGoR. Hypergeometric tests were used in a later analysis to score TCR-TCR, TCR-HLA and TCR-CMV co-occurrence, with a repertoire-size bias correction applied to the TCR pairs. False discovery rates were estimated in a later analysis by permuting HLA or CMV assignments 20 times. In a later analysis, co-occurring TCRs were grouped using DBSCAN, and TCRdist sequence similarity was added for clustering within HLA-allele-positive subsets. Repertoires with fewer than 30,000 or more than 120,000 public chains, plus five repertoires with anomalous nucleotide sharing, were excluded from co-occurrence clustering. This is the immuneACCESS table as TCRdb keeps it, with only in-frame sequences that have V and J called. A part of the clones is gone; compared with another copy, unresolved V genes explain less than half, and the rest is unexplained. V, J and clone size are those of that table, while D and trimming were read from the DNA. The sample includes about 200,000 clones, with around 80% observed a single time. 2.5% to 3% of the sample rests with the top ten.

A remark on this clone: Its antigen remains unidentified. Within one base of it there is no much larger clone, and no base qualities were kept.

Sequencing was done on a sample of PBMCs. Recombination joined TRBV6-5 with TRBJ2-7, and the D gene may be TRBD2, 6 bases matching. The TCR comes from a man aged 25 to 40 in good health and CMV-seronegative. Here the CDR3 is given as CASRNPGLSFYEQYF. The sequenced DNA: TGTGCCAGCAGGAATCCGGGACTGTCCTTTTACGAGCAGTACTTC.